The clone carrying this T cell receptor beta chain is labeled medium-sized. Its antigen is not known. The sample belongs to a study of neurological immune-mediated disorders. Notes on the study in general: One related-CDR3 cluster, which may be a signature, held the repertoires of 18 of 34 multiple sclerosis patients after phylogenetic grouping.

MiXCR, run by TCRdb on the 5' RACE reads, gives a single entry per CDR3 protein. The sample holds about 58,000 distinct CDR3 sequences, 3% to 4% seen once. Sequencing used PBMCs. This TCR came from a woman aged 55-70 years with multiple sclerosis.

DNA of the CDR3: TGTGCCAGCAGCGCCTCGCTCCAGGGCGAAGCTTTCTTT. It encodes CASSASLQGEAFF. V and J are TRBV9 and TRBJ1-1, with D perhaps matching TRBD1 (5 bases). Trimming cost V 3 bases and J 8 bases, with 14 bases left between them. In germline, CDR1 is SGDLS, CDR2 YYNGEE. CDR3 size: 13 residues.